The clone carrying this TCR beta chain was picked up a small number of times. Its target is unknown. The data derive from a study of cytomegalovirus exposure and HLA in healthy donors. The PCR used 60 Vbeta and 13 Jbeta primers. Study processing details: In a later analysis, the count reached 80 million or so unique TCR beta chains, with about 10 million shared. Clones were sequenced by immunoSEQ multiplex PCR, and TCRdb holds only the in-frame ones, with some missing. Clone size and V and J calls were adopted from that table, with D and trimming inferred from the DNA. The profile shows around 150,000 clones, approximately 70% of them singletons. Germline V CDR1 and CDR2: SGHVS, FQNEAQ. Between the trimmed V and J ends, which lost 0 bases and 11 bases, there was a span of 8 bases. CDR3 length: 12 residues. Overall study findings and caveats: The classifier reportedly diagnosed cytomegalovirus status with high specificity and sensitivity.

The V gene is TRBV7-8, the J gene TRBJ1-5; unclear D gene. The source of this sequence is a human donor in good health. Input material: PBMCs. CDR3 protein: CASSLAGEAQHF. The CDR3 DNA sequence: TGTGCCAGCAGCTTAGCAGGAGAAGCCCAGCATTTT.